This entry concerns a single TCR beta chain. Its antigen is as yet unknown. The CDR3 totals 14 residues. Germline assignment: CDR1 MDHEN and CDR2 SYDVKM. V lost 2 bases and J 8 bases, leaving 12 bases between the germline ends. The PCR contained 60 Vbeta and 13 Jbeta primers. Some clones are missing from TCRdb's copy, which holds only in-frame ones; the method was immunoSEQ multiplex PCR. The sample yields 120,000 to 150,000 clones, roughly 82% seen once. This specimen belongs to a study of cytomegalovirus exposure and HLA in healthy donors. Study-wide findings and caveats: The study listed about 150 cytomegalovirus-associated TCR beta chains. Reports showed the classifier diagnosing cytomegalovirus status with high specificity and sensitivity.

This receptor was obtained from a man aged 18 to 30 in good health and CMV-seropositive. Sequencing was carried out using PBMCs. This chain uses TRBV28 with TRBJ1-4; D ambiguous. CDR3 region: CASSLLPNWEKLFF. Here the CDR3 DNA reads TGTGCCAGCAGTTTACTCCCCAACTGGGAAAAACTGTTTTTT.